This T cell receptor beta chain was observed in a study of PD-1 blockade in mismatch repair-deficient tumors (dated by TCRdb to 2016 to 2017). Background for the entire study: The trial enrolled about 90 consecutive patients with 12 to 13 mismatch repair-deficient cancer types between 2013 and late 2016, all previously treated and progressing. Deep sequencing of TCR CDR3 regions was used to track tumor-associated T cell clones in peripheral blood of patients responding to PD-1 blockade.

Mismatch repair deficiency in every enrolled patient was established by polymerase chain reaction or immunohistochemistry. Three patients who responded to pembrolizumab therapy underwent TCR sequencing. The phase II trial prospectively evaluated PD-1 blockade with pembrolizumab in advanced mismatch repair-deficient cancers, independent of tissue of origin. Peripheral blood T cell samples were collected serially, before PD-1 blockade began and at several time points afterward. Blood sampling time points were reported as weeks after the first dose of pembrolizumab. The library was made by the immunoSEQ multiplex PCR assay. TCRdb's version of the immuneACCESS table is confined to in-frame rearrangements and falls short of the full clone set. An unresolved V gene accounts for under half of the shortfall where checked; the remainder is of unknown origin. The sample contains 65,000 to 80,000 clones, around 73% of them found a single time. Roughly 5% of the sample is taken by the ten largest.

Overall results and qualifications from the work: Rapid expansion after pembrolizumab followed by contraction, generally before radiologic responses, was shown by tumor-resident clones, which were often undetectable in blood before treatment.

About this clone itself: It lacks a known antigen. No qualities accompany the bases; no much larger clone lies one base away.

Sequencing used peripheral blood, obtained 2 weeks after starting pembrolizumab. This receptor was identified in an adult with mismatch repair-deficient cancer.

The bases read TGTGCCAGCGCCTGGCAGGGGGCAATCGGCTATGGCTACACCTTC. The translation is CASAWQGAIGYGYTF. This receptor chain uses TRBV7-2 and TRBJ1-2; a stretch of 8 junction bases matches TRBD1. Relative to germline, V is missing 8 bases and J is missing 4 bases, with 12 bases of the junction outside any gene match. The CDR3 spans 15 residues, from the cysteine through the phenylalanine. Kept here is only the CDR3 DNA, which spans 45 bases and is read in frame from base 1. CDR1 and CDR2, looked up from the germline V gene, are SGHTA and FQGNSA.